This TCR beta chain appears in the sequencing data of a study of T-cell reconstitution after alpha-beta-depleted transplantation in children. The table lists this clonotype with many counts. As yet, its antigen is unknown. V dropped 1 base and J dropped 1 base, with 11 bases sitting between them. CDR3 length: 15 amino acids. Preparing the TCRbeta library involved the use of unique molecular identifiers. TCRdb re-called the PCR reads through MiXCR, storing one row per CDR3 protein. The sample contains around 300,000 distinct CDR3 sequences, around 10% of which appear only once. Overall study results and limits: The study reportedly traced alpha-beta T cells about two months after transplant to several hundred expanded graft clones. Diversity and T-cell counts at one year after transplant derived mostly from new T cells. At day 60, the high TCRbeta diversity found in some patients originated from recipient T cells and thymic progenitors that had survived.

The rearrangement joins TRBV12-3 or TRBV12-4 to TRBJ2-7; D gene unclear. The starting material was peripheral blood, obtained 180 days after TCRalphabeta/CD19-depleted stem cell transplant. This clonotype was sampled from a male patient aged 2-10 years who had a stem cell transplant for chronic granulomatous disease, so the T cells may come from the graft donor. The CDR3 coding sequence is TGTGCCAGCAGTTTAGAAGCCTCAGGTTCCTACGAGCAGTACTTC. Translated, it gives CASSLEASGSYEQYF.